This TCR beta chain originates from a study of blood T cell repertoires in COVID-19. Study-level background: COVID-19 samples, acute and convalescent, were from the United States, Italy and Spain. Sample material is recorded as cDNA or gDNA derived from T cells, B-cell-depleted T cells, or PBMCs.

Original methodology: Using reference gene primer amplification, nucleated cell counts were estimated. Assay: immunoSEQ multiplex PCR; the TCRdb copy retains only in-frame clones and omits some. V, J and clone size reflect that table, while D and trimming were determined from the DNA. This table holds 150,000 to 160,000 clones, around 85% found once. V trimming: 6 bases; J trimming: 1 base; junction bases outside the gene matches: 11. Germline V gene lookup returns CDR1 MNHEY and CDR2 SVGEGT. The length of the CDR3 is 17 residues. The sequencing input was peripheral blood. The chain couples TRBV6-2 or TRBV6-3 to TRBJ2-2, with 7 bases identical to TRBD2. The TCR was taken from a woman aged 55-69 years with acute or convalescent COVID-19. CDR3 amino acids: CASSSSIGGGNTGELFF. The CDR3, as DNA: TGTGCCAGCAGCTCCAGCATTGGCGGGGGGAACACCGGGGAGCTGTTTTTT.